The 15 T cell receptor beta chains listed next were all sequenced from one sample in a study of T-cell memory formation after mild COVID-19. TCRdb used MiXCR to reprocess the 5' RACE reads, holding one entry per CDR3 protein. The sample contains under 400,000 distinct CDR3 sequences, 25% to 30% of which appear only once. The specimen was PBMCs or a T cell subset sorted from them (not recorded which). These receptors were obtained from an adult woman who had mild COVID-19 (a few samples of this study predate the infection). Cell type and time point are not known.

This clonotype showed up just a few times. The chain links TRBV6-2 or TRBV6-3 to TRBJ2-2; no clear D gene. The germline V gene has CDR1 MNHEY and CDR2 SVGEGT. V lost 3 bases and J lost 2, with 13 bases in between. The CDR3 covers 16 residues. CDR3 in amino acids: CASSYRKQLNTGELFF. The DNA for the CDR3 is TGTGCCAGCAGTTATCGAAAGCAGCTTAACACCGGGGAGCTGTTTTTT.

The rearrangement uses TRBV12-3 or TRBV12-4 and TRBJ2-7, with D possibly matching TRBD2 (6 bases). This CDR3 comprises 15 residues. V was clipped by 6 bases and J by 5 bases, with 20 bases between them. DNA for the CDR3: TGTGCCAGCAGCTCCCCTGCGGGGAGAGAAGACGAGCAGTACTTC. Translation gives CASSSPAGREDEQYF.

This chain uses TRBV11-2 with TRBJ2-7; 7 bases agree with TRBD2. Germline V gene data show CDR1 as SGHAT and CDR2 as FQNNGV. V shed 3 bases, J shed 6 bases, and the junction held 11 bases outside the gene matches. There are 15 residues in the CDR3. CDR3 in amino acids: CASSFGSSGTSEQYF. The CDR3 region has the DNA TGTGCCAGCAGCTTCGGATCTAGCGGAACTAGCGAGCAGTACTTC. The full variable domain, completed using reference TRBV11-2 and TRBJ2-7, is EAGVAQSPRYKIIEKRQSVAFWCNPISGHATLYWYQQILGQGPKLLIQFQNNGVVDDSQLPKDRFSAERLKGVDSTLKIQPAKLEDSAVYLCASSFGSSGTSEQYFGPGTRLTVT.

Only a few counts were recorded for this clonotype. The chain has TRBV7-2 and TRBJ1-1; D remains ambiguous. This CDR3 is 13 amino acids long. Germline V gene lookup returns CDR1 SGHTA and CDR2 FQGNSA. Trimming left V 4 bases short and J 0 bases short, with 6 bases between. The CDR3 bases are TGTGCCAGCAGCTCGTTCGTGAACACTGAAGCTTTCTTT. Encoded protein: CASSSFVNTEAFF.

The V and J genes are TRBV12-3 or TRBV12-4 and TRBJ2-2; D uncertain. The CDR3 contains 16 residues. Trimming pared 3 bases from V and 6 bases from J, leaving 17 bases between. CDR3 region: CASSFGPTPGSGELFF. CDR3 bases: TGTGCCAGCAGTTTCGGCCCGACACCTGGGTCCGGGGAGCTGTTTTTT.

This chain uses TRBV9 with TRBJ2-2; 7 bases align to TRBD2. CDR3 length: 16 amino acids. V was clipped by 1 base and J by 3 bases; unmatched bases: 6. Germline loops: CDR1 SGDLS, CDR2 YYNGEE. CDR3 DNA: TGTGCCAGCAGCGTAATTTGGGGGAGGGACACCGGGGAGCTGTTTTTT. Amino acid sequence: CASSVIWGRDTGELFF.

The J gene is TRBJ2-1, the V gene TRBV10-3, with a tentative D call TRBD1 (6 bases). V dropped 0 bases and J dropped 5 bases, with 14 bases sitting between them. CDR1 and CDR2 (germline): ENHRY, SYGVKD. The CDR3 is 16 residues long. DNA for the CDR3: TGTGCCATCAGTGAGTCGCAAGGGAAGGGGGACAATGAGCAGTTCTTC. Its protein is CAISESQGKGDNEQFF.

The CDR3 DNA sequence: TGTGCCAGCAGGCGCCAGGGGAGAGGCACTGAAGCTTTCTTT. It encodes CASRRQGRGTEAFF. The gene calls are TRBV6-1 and TRBJ1-1; possible D gene TRBD1, 6 bases. Germline assignment: CDR1 MNHNS and CDR2 SASEGT. V lost 6 bases and J lost 4, with 15 bases in between. The CDR3 is made up of 14 amino acids.

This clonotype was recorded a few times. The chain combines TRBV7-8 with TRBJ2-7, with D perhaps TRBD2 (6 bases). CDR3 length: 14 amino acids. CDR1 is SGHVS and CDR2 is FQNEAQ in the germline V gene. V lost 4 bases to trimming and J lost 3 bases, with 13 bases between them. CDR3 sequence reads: CASSSLWGDYEQYF. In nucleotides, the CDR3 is TGTGCCAGCAGCTCCCTGTGGGGGGACTACGAGCAGTACTTC.

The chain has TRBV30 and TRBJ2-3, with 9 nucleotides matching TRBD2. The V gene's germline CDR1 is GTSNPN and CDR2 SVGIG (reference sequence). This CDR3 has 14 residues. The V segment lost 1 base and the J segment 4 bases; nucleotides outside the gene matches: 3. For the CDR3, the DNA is TGTGCCTGGAGTGCAGCGGGGGGCCCAGATACGCAGTATTTT. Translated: CAWSAAGGPDTQYF. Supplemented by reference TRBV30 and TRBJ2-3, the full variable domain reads SQTIHQWPATLVQPVGSPLSLECTVEGTSNPNLYWYRQAAGRGLQLLFYSVGIGQISSEVPQNLSASRPQDRQFILSSKKLLLSDSGFYLCAWSAAGGPDTQYFGPGTRLTVL.

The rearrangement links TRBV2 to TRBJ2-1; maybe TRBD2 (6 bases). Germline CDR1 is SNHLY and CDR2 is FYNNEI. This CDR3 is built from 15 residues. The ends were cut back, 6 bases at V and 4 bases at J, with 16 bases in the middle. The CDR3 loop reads CASRITGLRYNEQFF. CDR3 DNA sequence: TGTGCCAGCAGAATCACGGGACTTAGATACAATGAGCAGTTCTTC.

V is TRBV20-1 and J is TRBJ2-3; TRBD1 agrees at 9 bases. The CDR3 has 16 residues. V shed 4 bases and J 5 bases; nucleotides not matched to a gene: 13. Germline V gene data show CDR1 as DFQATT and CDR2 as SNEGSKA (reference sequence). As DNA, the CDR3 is TGCAGTGCTAAACCTCGGGACAGGGCGTGGAGAGATACGCAGTATTTT. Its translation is CSAKPRDRAWRDTQYF.

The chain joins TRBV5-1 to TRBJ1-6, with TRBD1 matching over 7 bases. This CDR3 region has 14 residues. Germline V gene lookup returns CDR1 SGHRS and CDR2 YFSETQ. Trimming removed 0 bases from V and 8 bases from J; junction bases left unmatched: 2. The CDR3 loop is CASSLGGTDSPLHF. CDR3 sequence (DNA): TGCGCCAGCAGCTTGGGCGGGACAGATTCACCCCTCCACTTT.

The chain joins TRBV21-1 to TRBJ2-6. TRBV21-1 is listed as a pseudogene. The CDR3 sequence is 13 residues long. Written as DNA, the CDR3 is TGTGCCAGCCCCATAACTGGGGCCAACGTCCTGACTTTC. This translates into CASPITGANVLTF.

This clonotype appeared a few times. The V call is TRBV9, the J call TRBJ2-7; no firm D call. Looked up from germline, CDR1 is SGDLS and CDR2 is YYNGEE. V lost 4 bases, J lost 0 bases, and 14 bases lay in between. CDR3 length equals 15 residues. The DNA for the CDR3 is TGTGCCAGCAGCCCAGCCAAGACACCCTCCTACGAGCAGTACTTC. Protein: CASSPAKTPSYEQYF.